Below are 9 T cell receptor beta chains sequenced from a single sample in a study of sequential checkpoint blockade in melanoma. Some clones are missing from TCRdb's copy, which holds only in-frame ones; the method was immunoSEQ multiplex PCR. The data contain about 26,000 clones, about 77% of them singletons. As to treatment: randomized to nivolumab then ipilimumab (arm A) or the reverse (arm B). The sample was CD8+ T cells sorted from blood (inferred from file names), taken from a patient given nivolumab and ipilimumab in sequence. The receptors derive from a human donor with melanoma.

The chain has TRBV11-2 and TRBJ1-1, with D perhaps TRBD1 (6 bases). Per germline, CDR1 SGHAT and CDR2 FQNNGV. The CDR3 extends over 16 amino acids. The V and J ends lost 1 base and 4 bases respectively, with 16 bases between them. This chain's CDR3 is CASSLVLGANSTEAFF. The CDR3 nucleotides read TGTGCCAGCAGCTTAGTTCTGGGGGCGAACAGCACTGAAGCTTTCTTT.

CDR3 sequence: CASSLRSGLKSSTDTQYF. In DNA, the CDR3 is TGTGCCAGCAGCTTACGTAGCGGGCTAAAATCTAGCACAGATACGCAGTATTTT. The chain recombines TRBV7-8 with TRBJ2-3; the match to TRBD2 covers 7 bases. With 2 bases clipped from V and 0 bases from J, the junction kept 11 bases outside the gene matches. Germline CDR1 SGHVS, CDR2 FQNEAQ. This CDR3 contains 18 residues.

V usage is TRBV6-5 and J usage is TRBJ2-7; D remains ambiguous. The CDR3 has 15 residues. Trimming stripped 2 bases from V and 0 bases from J, with 11 bases between. CDR1 and CDR2 from the germline V gene are MNHEY and SVGAGI. CDR3 DNA: TGTGCCAGCAGTTACGTCGCGGAAAGCTCCTACGAGCAGTACTTC. It yields the protein CASSYVAESSYEQYF.

The chain employs TRBV9 and TRBJ2-6; D is unresolved. V was cut by 3 bases and J by 2 bases, with 6 bases left in between. CDR1 and CDR2 (germline): SGDLS, YYNGEE. CDR3 size: 14 residues. The CDR3 nucleotides read TGTGCCAGCAGCGCCCCTCCTGGGGCCAACGTCCTGACTTTC. This codes for CASSAPPGANVLTF.

The genes are TRBV27 and TRBJ2-1; 13 bases fit TRBD2. Germline CDR1 MNHEY, CDR2 SMNVEV (reference sequence). J lost 8 bases, V lost 2 bases, and 3 bases had no gene match. This CDR3 has 15 residues. The CDR3 DNA follows: TGTGCCAGCAGTTTAACTAGCGGGGGGGCCTATGAGCAGTTCTTC. It is translated as CASSLTSGGAYEQFF.

This clone showed up just a few times. The chain couples TRBV7-9 to TRBJ2-7; TRBD2 aligns across 7 bases. Germline V gene data show CDR1 as SEHNR and CDR2 as FQNEAQ (reference sequence). J gave up 5 bases and V 3 bases, and 4 bases lay outside the gene matches. The CDR3 is made up of 13 amino acids. The CDR3 here is CASSFAGVDEQYF. CDR3 nucleotide sequence: TGTGCCAGCAGCTTTGCGGGGGTGGACGAGCAGTACTTC.

The V call is TRBV27, the J call TRBJ2-7; the match to TRBD1 covers 9 bases. This CDR3 spans 15 amino acids. V lost 6 bases to trimming and J lost 7 bases; unmatched junction nucleotides: 13. Germline CDR1 and CDR2: MNHEY and SMNVEV (reference sequence). The CDR3 spells CASSLTGGRTGEQYF. The CDR3 region has the DNA TGTGCCAGCAGCCTTACAGGGGGCAGGACTGGTGAGCAGTACTTC.

The genes are TRBV11-1 and TRBJ2-3; no definite D call. The CDR3 runs to 13 residues. Germline values: CDR1 SGHAT, CDR2 FQDESV (reference sequence). V was clipped by 3 bases and J by 1 base, with 5 bases between them. Here the CDR3 reads CASSFLRTDTQYF. The CDR3, as DNA: TGTGCCAGCAGCTTTCTCCGCACAGATACGCAGTATTTT.

This clone has more than one count but fewer than ten. The gene calls are TRBV7-5 and TRBJ2-1; TRBD2, as called in the table, went unchecked against the DNA. TRBV7-5 is an annotated pseudogene. The CDR3 is made up of 16 amino acids. In DNA, the CDR3 is TGTGCCAGCAGCCCCGGGACTAGCGGGAGGAGGGGTGAGCAGTTCTTC. Amino acids: CASSPGTSGRRGEQFF.